The 26 T cell receptor beta chains presented below share a single source sample, sequenced in a study of blood T cell dynamics during melanoma immunotherapy. Time point denoted: week 3, after first cycle of checkpoint inhibitor. Produced via immunoSEQ multiplex PCR; TCRdb's table is partial and in-frame only. The table includes about 12,000 clones, approximately 89% detected once. The material sequenced was effector memory CD8+ T cells from blood, taken from a patient treated with checkpoint blockade. These receptors originate from a human donor with melanoma.

The rearrangement uses TRBV4-1 and TRBJ2-7; D gene uncertain. CDR1 and CDR2 from the germline V gene are MGHRA and YSYEKL. V dropped 1 base and J dropped 2 bases, with 12 bases sitting between them. The CDR3 is made up of 15 amino acids. The CDR3 nucleotides read TGCGCCAGCAGCCAAGGGGGAACAGAGGCCTACGAGCAGTACTTC. Translation gives CASSQGGTEAYEQYF.

A single count supports this clone. V is TRBV19 and J is TRBJ1-1; no firm D call. CDR3 length equals 15 residues. In germline, CDR1 is LNHDA, CDR2 SQIVND (reference sequence). Deletions cut 1 base from V and 0 bases from J, with 9 bases between. This CDR3 is CASSIGSGLNTEAFF. The CDR3 DNA reads as TGTGCCAGTAGTATAGGCAGCGGACTGAACACTGAAGCTTTCTTT.

The chain links TRBV4-1 to TRBJ2-5; no reliable D call. Per germline, CDR1 MGHRA and CDR2 YSYEKL. Trimming cost V 1 base and J 0 bases, with 6 bases left between them. This CDR3 has 14 amino acids. CDR3 region: CASSQALYQETQYF. In DNA form, the CDR3 reads TGCGCCAGCAGCCAAGCCCTGTACCAAGAGACCCAGTACTTC.

The rearrangement uses TRBV4-1 and TRBJ1-1; weak D call: TRBD1 (6 bases). The CDR3 spans 13 residues. V lost 1 base and J 8 bases, leaving 11 bases between the germline ends. The germline gives CDR1 MGHRA, CDR2 YSYEKL. DNA for the CDR3: TGCGCCAGCAGCCAAGTCGCCACAGGGGAAGCTTTCTTT. This sequence encodes CASSQVATGEAFF.

The CDR3 nucleotides are TGTGCCAGCAGCTCCGACAGGCCGGCCTACGAGCAGTACTTC. The encoded protein is CASSSDRPAYEQYF. V gene TRBV28 combines with J gene TRBJ2-7; TRBD1 might be the D (6 bases). V lost 6 bases and J lost 2, with 14 bases in between. Germline loops: CDR1 MDHEN, CDR2 SYDVKM. This CDR3 spans 14 amino acids. Full variable domain (remainder filled in from reference TRBV28 and TRBJ2-7): DVKVTQSSRYLVKRTGEKVFLECVQDMDHENMFWYRQDPGLGLRLIYFSYDVKMKEKGDIPEGYSVSREKKERFSLILESASTNQTSMYLCASSSDRPAYEQYFGPGTRLTVT.

The chain has TRBV5-5 and TRBJ2-7; a weak D match, TRBD2 (5 bases). Germline V gene data show CDR1 as SGHKS and CDR2 as YYEKEE (reference sequence). Trimming stripped 3 bases from V and 5 bases from J, with 12 bases between. CDR3 length: 13 residues. The CDR3 DNA reads as TGTGCCAGCAGCTGGGAGAGGGCCCACGAGCAGTACTTC. Its translation is CASSWERAHEQYF.

This clone came up once. The rearrangement links TRBV28 to TRBJ2-7; 7 nucleotides match TRBD2. The germline CDR1 and CDR2 sequences are MDHEN and SYDVKM. V shed 3 bases, J shed 7 bases, and the junction held 12 bases outside the gene matches. The CDR3 contains 15 residues. This chain's CDR3 is CASSFMWEGPREQYF. The DNA for the CDR3 is TGTGCCAGCAGTTTTATGTGGGAGGGCCCTCGAGAGCAGTACTTC.

This chain connects TRBV5-4 to TRBJ2-1; TRBD2 agrees at 10 bases. V trimming: 4 bases; J trimming: 4 bases; junction bases outside the gene matches: 8. CDR1 is SGHNT and CDR2 is YYREEE in the germline V gene (reference sequence). The CDR3 totals 16 residues. The CDR3 DNA is TGTGCCAGCAGCATAAGGACTAGCGGAAGATACAATGAGCAGTTCTTC. This codes for CASSIRTSGRYNEQFF.

The CDR3 sequence: CASSLSGGNTGELFF. The CDR3 nucleotides read TGTGCCAGCAGCTTATCAGGGGGGAACACCGGGGAGCTGTTTTTT. V and J are TRBV5-4 and TRBJ2-2, with TRBD1 matching 7 bases. CDR1 and CDR2 from the germline V gene are SGHNT and YYREEE (reference sequence). This CDR3 contains 15 residues. V lost 2 bases to trimming and J lost 1 base; unmatched junction nucleotides: 2.

The chain recombines TRBV10-3 with TRBJ2-7, with 8 bases that match TRBD1. Germline V gene data show CDR1 as ENHRY and CDR2 as SYGVKD. The CDR3 consists of 14 residues. V lost 6 bases to trimming and J lost 0 bases; unmatched junction nucleotides: 4. The CDR3: CAISTDRGSYEQYF. In nucleotides, the CDR3 is TGTGCCATCAGCACAGACAGGGGCTCCTACGAGCAGTACTTC.

The chain is built from TRBV13 and TRBJ1-1; perhaps TRBD1 as D (5 bases). V gave up 8 bases and J gave up 5 bases, with 9 bases separating them. Per germline, CDR1 PRHDT and CDR2 FYEKMQ (reference sequence). The CDR3 runs 11 residues. The CDR3 loop reads CASFGGTEAFF. The CDR3, as DNA: TGTGCCAGCTTTGGGGGGACTGAAGCTTTCTTT.

The rearrangement uses TRBV19 and TRBJ2-7; 7 positions match TRBD2. CDR1 and CDR2 (germline): LNHDA, SQIVND (reference sequence). The junction had 10 bases not matched to a gene; V was cut back by 5 bases and J by 3 bases. The CDR3 covers 15 residues. CDR3 region: CASSEPGGRGYEQYF. In DNA form, the CDR3 reads TGTGCCAGTAGTGAGCCCGGCGGGAGAGGCTACGAGCAGTACTTC.

The V and J genes are TRBV5-4 and TRBJ2-3, with 8 bases matching TRBD2. The CDR3 covers 14 residues. The ends lost 4 bases at V and 7 bases at J; junction bases unmatched: 8. In germline, CDR1 is SGHNT, CDR2 YYREEE (reference sequence). The DNA of the CDR3 is TGTGCCAGCAGCCCGTTCGGGGGGGAAAATACGCAGTATTTT. Translation: CASSPFGGENTQYF.

The chain links TRBV7-7 to TRBJ2-7; no definite D call. CDR3 length equals 13 residues. CDR1 and CDR2 from the germline V gene are SSHAT and FNYEAQ (reference sequence). Trimming took 2 bases from V and 12 from J, leaving 17 bases between them. Here the CDR3 DNA reads TGTGCCAGCAGCTTAATGGCAGGTCAAGTCCTGTACTTC. Its translation: CASSLMAGQVLYF.

In this sample, this clone turned up a few times. This chain uses TRBV29-1 with TRBJ1-1, with a weak D call TRBD1 (5 bases). Trimming cost V 7 bases and J 7 bases, with 13 bases left between them. Germline assignment: CDR1 SQVTM and CDR2 ANQGSEA. The CDR3 contains 11 residues. CDR3 DNA sequence: TGCAGCGCCCCTCTGCAGGGTGAAGCTTTCTTT. This codes for CSAPLQGEAFF.

V usage is TRBV7-3 and J usage is TRBJ2-3; 13 bases match TRBD2. Per the germline V gene, CDR1 is SGHTA and CDR2 is FQGTGA. This CDR3 spans 15 amino acids. With 5 bases clipped from V and 4 bases from J, the junction kept 3 bases outside the gene matches. As DNA, the CDR3 is TGTGCCAGCAGCGCACTAGCGGGAGGGGCAGATACGCAGTATTTT. Protein sequence: CASSALAGGADTQYF.

The genes are TRBV28 and TRBJ2-7; TRBD1 is a possible D gene (6 bases). Germline CDR1 and CDR2: MDHEN and SYDVKM. Trimming took off 1 base at V and 5 bases at J, with 9 bases between the two ends. This CDR3 has 13 amino acids. CDR3 DNA: TGTGCCAGCAGTTTATTGTCAGGGGACGAGCAGTACTTC. It yields the protein CASSLLSGDEQYF.

The chain uses TRBV9 and TRBJ2-1, with 8 positions matching TRBD2. The CDR3 has 15 amino acids. Trimming removed 4 bases from V and 7 bases from J; junction bases left unmatched: 10. Germline V gene data show CDR1 as SGDLS and CDR2 as YYNGEE. The CDR3 DNA reads as TGTGCCAGCAGCATCGGAAGCGGGAGTCGTAATGAGCAGTTCTTC. Translated, it gives CASSIGSGSRNEQFF.

This clone was seen once. The chain uses TRBV28 and TRBJ2-3; 7 bases agree with TRBD2. The V gene end was trimmed by 6 bases and the J gene end by 6 bases; junction bases not matched to a gene: 6. This CDR3 is 13 amino acids long. The germline CDR1 and CDR2 sequences are MDHEN and SYDVKM. The CDR3 DNA is TGTGCCAGCAGAAAGCGGGAATCTGATACGCAGTATTTT. Its protein product is CASRKRESDTQYF.

V usage is TRBV27 and J usage is TRBJ2-4; TRBD1 is a possible D gene (6 bases). Germline V gives CDR1 MNHEY, CDR2 SMNVEV (reference sequence). Trimming cost V 2 bases and J 0 bases, with 20 bases left between them. This CDR3 has 19 residues. The CDR3 sequence: CASSLIAPETGLAKNIQYF. CDR3 nucleotides: TGTGCCAGCAGTTTAATAGCTCCTGAGACAGGTTTAGCCAAAAACATTCAGTACTTC.

The V gene is TRBV27, the J gene TRBJ1-2; 9 positions match TRBD1. Germline V gene sequence: CDR1 MNHEY, CDR2 SMNVEV (reference sequence). This CDR3 spans 14 amino acids. The ends lost 5 bases at V and 5 bases at J; junction bases unmatched: 6. The CDR3 sequence: CASSPGDRVYGYTF. CDR3 nucleotides: TGTGCCAGCAGTCCGGGGGACAGGGTGTATGGCTACACCTTC.

V and J are TRBV9 and TRBJ2-3, with 12 bases lining up with TRBD2. There are 17 residues in the CDR3. Germline V gives CDR1 SGDLS, CDR2 YYNGEE. With 0 bases clipped from V and 0 bases from J, the junction kept 2 bases outside the gene matches. CDR3: CASSVGGTSGSTDTQYF. CDR3 coding DNA: TGTGCCAGCAGCGTAGGAGGGACTAGCGGGAGCACAGATACGCAGTATTTT.

This chain joins TRBV5-8 and TRBJ2-7; the match to TRBD2 covers 8 bases. This CDR3 has 17 residues. Germline CDR1 and CDR2: SGHTS and YDEGEE. Unmatched junction bases numbered 15, after V lost 5 bases and J lost 2 bases. The DNA for the CDR3 is TGTGCCAGCAGTTTCCACTGGAGACTAGCGAGAACCTACGAGCAGTACTTC. It is translated as CASSFHWRLARTYEQYF.

The rearrangement uses TRBV7-8 and TRBJ2-7; D uncertain. CDR1 SGHVS and CDR2 FQNEAQ come from the germline V gene. The CDR3 has 14 amino acids. Trimming took off 8 bases at V and 0 bases at J, with 14 bases between the two ends. This CDR3 reads CASFSAWSSYEQYF. The CDR3 region has the DNA TGTGCCAGCTTCAGCGCTTGGAGCTCCTACGAGCAGTACTTC. Supplemented by reference TRBV7-8 and TRBJ2-7, the full variable domain reads GAGVSQSPRYKVAKRGQDVALRCDPISGHVSLFWYQQALGQGPEFLTYFQNEAQLDKSGLPSDRFFAERPEGSVSTLKIQRTQQEDSAVYLCASFSAWSSYEQYFGPGTRLTVT.

The chain is built from TRBV19 and TRBJ1-5; possible D gene TRBD1, 6 bases. This CDR3 comprises 15 residues. V gave up 2 bases and J gave up 6 bases, with 14 bases separating them. Germline assignment: CDR1 LNHDA and CDR2 SQIVND (reference sequence). CDR3 protein: CASSILPGASQPQHF. The CDR3 nucleotides are TGTGCCAGTAGTATATTACCGGGGGCAAGTCAGCCCCAGCATTTT.

Only one count was recorded for this clone. This rearrangement joins TRBV9 to TRBJ2-2; D uncertain. Trimming removed 0 bases from V and 6 bases from J, with 12 bases in between. Germline-derived CDR1 and CDR2 are SGDLS and YYNGEE. The CDR3 contains 15 residues. The CDR3 DNA is TGTGCCAGCAGCGTAGGTCTAGTGAGCTCCGGGGAGCTGTTTTTT. It codes for CASSVGLVSSGELFF.